This T cell receptor beta chain is from a study of blood T cell repertoires in COVID-19. Method: immunoSEQ multiplex PCR; TCRdb's copy keeps in-frame clones and lacks some. The sample lists roughly 410,000 clones, roughly 90% occurring once. Trimming removed 4 bases from V and 0 bases from J, with 8 bases in between. Germline V gives CDR1 SGHNT, CDR2 YYREEE (reference sequence). The CDR3 spans 15 residues. Sequenced sample: peripheral blood. This sequence originates from a woman aged 40-49 years with COVID-19, enrolled during active disease. The chain combines TRBV5-4 with TRBJ2-6, with unresolved D. CDR3 amino acids: CASSPYLSGANVLTF. The CDR3 bases are TGTGCCAGCAGCCCCTACCTCTCTGGGGCCAACGTCCTGACTTTC.